These 9 T cell receptor beta chains share one sample of origin, sequenced in a study of CD8+ T cells in alopecia areata. Lesional scalp punch biopsies and peripheral blood came from alopecia areata patients. Reverse transcription of extracted RNA yielded cDNA, which provided the sequencing template. The assay was immunoSEQ multiplex PCR, and TCRdb's table has in-frame clones only and misses some. The sample holds 14,000 or so clones, approximately 50% seen once. Material: skin, obtained at week 0. Receptor source: a human donor with alopecia areata.

Points on this clone: This sample includes further DNA sequences coding for the same CDR3. This chain links TRBV2 with TRBJ2-1, with 12 bases lining up with TRBD2. Per the germline V gene, CDR1 is SNHLY and CDR2 is FYNNEI. V lost 0 bases and J lost 5; bases outside the gene matches: 5. The CDR3 contains 17 residues. DNA of the CDR3: TGTGCCAGCAGTGAAGCCCTACTAGCGGGGGGCGACAATGAGCAGTTCTTC. Its protein product is CASSEALLAGGDNEQFF.

The J gene is TRBJ2-2, the V gene TRBV19, with D possibly being TRBD2 (6 bases). Germline assignment: CDR1 LNHDA and CDR2 SQIVND (reference sequence). CDR3 length equals 14 residues. Trimming shortened V by 10 bases and J by 8 bases, and 20 bases separated the two germline ends. The CDR3 nucleotides read TGTGCCACCCACGGGGGATCCGACTTAGGGGAGCTGTTTTTT. Translation gives CATHGGSDLGELFF.

This clone was recorded only once. The rearrangement links TRBV27 to TRBJ2-6; no reliable D call. The CDR3 extends over 18 amino acids. Germline CDR1 and CDR2: MNHEY and SMNVEV (reference sequence). V shed 5 bases and J shed 5 bases, with 22 bases lying between them. The CDR3 spells CASSPDNWLQSRANVLTF. CDR3 nucleotide sequence: TGTGCCAGCAGTCCTGATAACTGGCTACAAAGTCGGGCCAACGTCCTGACTTTC.

V gene TRBV7-9 combines with J gene TRBJ2-7; TRBD1 matches 7 bases. Germline lookup yields CDR1 SEHNR and CDR2 FQNEAQ (reference sequence). This CDR3 is built from 17 residues. The V and J ends lost 5 bases and 3 bases, in that order; junction bases with no gene match: 16. The CDR3 DNA reads as TGTGCCAGCAGCCCCCGATGGATTGGGGACAGTGTCTACGAGCAGTACTTC. Protein product: CASSPRWIGDSVYEQYF. The full variable domain, rest sourced from reference TRBV7-9 and TRBJ2-7, is DTGVSQNPRHKITKRGQNVTFRCDPISEHNRLYWYRQTLGQGPEFLTYFQNEAQLEKSRLLSDRFSAERPKGSFSTLEIQRTEQGDSAMYLCASSPRWIGDSVYEQYFGPGTRLTVT.

By sample fraction, this clone is medium-sized. V usage is TRBV2 and J usage is TRBJ2-5; 14 positions agree with TRBD2. Germline CDR1 reads SNHLY; CDR2 reads FYNNEI. The trim removed 6 bases at V and 0 bases at J, leaving 6 bases unmatched. The CDR3 spans 17 residues. CDR3 region: CASSGTSGGLYQETQYF. The CDR3 DNA reads TGTGCCAGCAGCGGGACTAGCGGGGGACTGTACCAAGAGACCCAGTACTTC.

This clone was detected a few times. The gene calls are TRBV7-2 and TRBJ2-7, with 13 bases matching TRBD2. J gave up 7 bases and V 4 bases, and 7 bases lay outside the gene matches. The CDR3 covers 15 residues. Germline assignment: CDR1 SGHTA and CDR2 FQGNSA. CDR3 in DNA: TGTGCCAGCAGCTCTACGGGACTAGCGGGGCAAGAGCAGTACTTC. This encodes CASSSTGLAGQEQYF.

This chain links TRBV7-9 with TRBJ2-6; 7 bases are shared with TRBD1. Unmatched junction bases numbered 9, after V lost 5 bases and J lost 11 bases. The CDR3 has 14 residues. Germline CDR1 SEHNR, CDR2 FQNEAQ (reference sequence). The CDR3 protein is CASSPRTGWDVLTF. The CDR3 DNA reads TGTGCCAGCAGCCCGAGGACAGGTTGGGACGTCCTGACTTTC. Filled out from reference TRBV7-9 and TRBJ2-6, the complete variable domain reads DTGVSQNPRHKITKRGQNVTFRCDPISEHNRLYWYRQTLGQGPEFLTYFQNEAQLEKSRLLSDRFSAERPKGSFSTLEIQRTEQGDSAMYLCASSPRTGWDVLTFGAGSRLTVL.

The genes are TRBV5-5 and TRBJ2-5; D is ambiguous. Germline V gene sequence: CDR1 SGHKS, CDR2 YYEKEE (reference sequence). Trimming left V 4 bases short and J 5 bases short, with 18 bases between. CDR3 length equals 15 residues. CDR3: CASSKTPKPQETQYF. CDR3 coding DNA: TGTGCCAGCAGCAAGACACCCAAACCCCAGGAGACCCAGTACTTC.

There are a few counts of this clone. The chain links TRBV7-9 to TRBJ2-3; no definite D call. The CDR3 has 15 residues. V was trimmed by 4 bases and J by 3 bases, leaving 14 bases between them. Per germline, CDR1 SEHNR and CDR2 FQNEAQ (reference sequence). As DNA, the CDR3 is TGTGCCAGCAGCTCAGCTGGCCCTAGGACAGATACGCAGTATTTT. Amino acids: CASSSAGPRTDTQYF.